A selection of T cell receptor beta chains follows, all from one sample in a study of cytomegalovirus exposure and HLA in healthy donors. The assay was immunoSEQ multiplex PCR, and TCRdb's table has in-frame clones only and misses some. Altogether roughly 190,000 clones are present, about four fifths being singletons, with the ten largest covering around 2%. The sequenced material came from PBMCs. These receptors came from a man younger than 35 in good health and CMV-seronegative. Each CDR3 is given with its conserved first and last residue. A D gene is named only where the DNA matches it firmly. Not all rows give a size; the values are once, few, many and, for expanded clones, a class.

v_gene,d_gene,abundance,j_gene,len,CDR3nt,CDR3aa
TRBV10-3,TRBD1,few,TRBJ2-4,15,TGTGCCATCAGTGACAAGGGGGCGGACAAAAACATTCAGTACTTC,CAISDKGADKNIQYF
TRBV28,TRBD1,few,TRBJ1-1,14,TGTGCCGCAGGGGCACAAACAGGGGGCACTGAAGCTTTCTTT,CAAGAQTGGTEAFF
TRBV28,.,.,TRBJ2-1,16,TGTGCCAGCAGTTCTTACTCCCGGAGAGGTGGCAATGAGCAGTTCTTC,CASSSYSRRGGNEQFF
TRBV4-1,TRBD1,once,TRBJ2-7,14,TGCGCCAGCAGTCACGGACAGGAGACCTACGAGCAGTACTTC,CASSHGQETYEQYF
TRBV7-2,.,.,TRBJ1-2,15,TGTGCCAGCAGCTTAGGCCGGTCCCTTAACTATGGCTACACCTTC,CASSLGRSLNYGYTF
TRBV13,TRBD2,.,TRBJ2-5,16,TGTGCCAGCAGCTACCGGACTAGCGGGGCACAAGAGACCCAGTACTTC,CASSYRTSGAQETQYF
TRBV7-8,.,.,TRBJ1-1,13,TGTGCCAGCAGCTTGACAGAGAACACTGAAGCTTTCTTT,CASSLTENTEAFF
TRBV6-1,.,.,TRBJ1-5,15,TGTGCCAGCAGTGATCAGGGACATATCAATCAGCCCCAGCATTTT,CASSDQGHINQPQHF
TRBV7-2,.,.,TRBJ1-1,14,TGTGCCAGCAGCTTAGTTGAGGGGAGGACTGAAGCTTTCTTT,CASSLVEGRTEAFF
TRBV28,TRBD1,.,TRBJ1-1,15,TGTGCCAGCAGTTCCCCGGGACAGGGGGGCACTGAAGCTTTCTTT,CASSSPGQGGTEAFF
TRBV6-6,.,.,TRBJ1-1,13,TGTGCCAGCATGATGAGGGTGAACACTGAAGCTTTCTTT,CASMMRVNTEAFF
TRBV5-1,.,.,TRBJ1-2,14,TGCGCCAGCACGCCTGGCGGGGGACCCTATGGCTACACCTTC,CASTPGGGPYGYTF
TRBV6-5,TRBD1,.,TRBJ1-1,14,TGTGCCAGCAGTTACTCGATTGGACAGGGAGAAGCTTTCTTT,CASSYSIGQGEAFF
TRBV6-5,TRBD1,once,TRBJ2-3,14,TGTGCCAGCAGTCAGGGACAGACCAGGGATACGCAGTATTTT,CASSQGQTRDTQYF
TRBV11-2,.,.,TRBJ2-2,14,TGTGCCAGCAGCTTAAGGCGGGACACCGGGGAGCTGTTTTTT,CASSLRRDTGELFF
TRBV7-2,.,.,TRBJ1-5,15,TGTGCCAGCAGCTACAGGGTCGGGAACAGTCAGCCCCAGCATTTT,CASSYRVGNSQPQHF
TRBV5-5,.,.,TRBJ2-5,14,TGTGCCAGCAGCTTAATATCCGGGAGAGAGACCCAGTACTTC,CASSLISGRETQYF
TRBV5-4,.,.,TRBJ1-6,16,TGTGCCAGCAGCCTCGATCGGGGAGCCTATAATTCACCCCTCCACTTT,CASSLDRGAYNSPLHF
TRBV5-1,TRBD1,.,TRBJ2-2,17,TGCGCCAGCAGCTTGGTCAGGGGGAACTTCAACACCGGGGAGCTGTTTTTT,CASSLVRGNFNTGELFF
TRBV5-6,.,.,TRBJ1-2,16,TGTGCCAGCAGCTTGGTACTGGGCCAAGGAACCTATGGCTACACCTTC,CASSLVLGQGTYGYTF
TRBV6-5,TRBD1,.,TRBJ1-6,15,TGTGCCAGCAGTTATTCCGGGACAGTCAATTCACCCCTCCACTTT,CASSYSGTVNSPLHF
TRBV7-9,.,.,TRBJ2-1,16,TGTGCCAGCAGCCTCCTAGCGACGAGCTCCTACAATGAGCAGTTCTTC,CASSLLATSSYNEQFF
TRBV7-8,TRBD1,few,TRBJ2-1,16,TGTGCCAGCAGCTTTACAGGGGGCGGCGGGTACAATGAGCAGTTCTTC,CASSFTGGGGYNEQFF
TRBV13,TRBD1,.,TRBJ1-1,17,TGTGCCAGCAGCTGGTTCCGGCCGGGACAGGGGAACACTGAAGCTTTCTTT,CASSWFRPGQGNTEAFF
TRBV6-6,.,few,TRBJ2-7,14,TGTGCCAGCAGTTACGACCCTCGGGGCTACGAGCAGTACTTC,CASSYDPRGYEQYF
TRBV4-3,.,.,TRBJ2-3,14,TGCGCCAGCAGCCAAGACGGGATTCCAGATACGCAGTATTTT,CASSQDGIPDTQYF
TRBV10-3,TRBD2,.,TRBJ2-7,14,TGTGCCGCAAATAATCTAGCGGGATCGCGCGAGCAGTACTTC,CAANNLAGSREQYF
TRBV7-8,TRBD2,.,TRBJ2-1,16,TGTGCCAGCAGCCTCTTGACTAGCGGGAGTCCCGGTGAGCAGTTCTTC,CASSLLTSGSPGEQFF
TRBV5-4,TRBD2,.,TRBJ2-1,16,TGTGCCAGCAGCGGAAATCGCGGGGGAGACGACAATGAGCAGTTCTTC,CASSGNRGGDDNEQFF
TRBV19,TRBD1,.,TRBJ2-7,14,TGTGCCAGTAGTCGGGACAGGGATTCCTACGAGCAGTACTTC,CASSRDRDSYEQYF
TRBV9,.,.,TRBJ2-7,15,TGTGCCAGCAGCTTAGACGGGACAACCACCTACGAGCAGTACTTC,CASSLDGTTTYEQYF
TRBV19,TRBD2,.,TRBJ2-5,16,TGTGCCAGTAGTACTGCAGGAGCGGGGAGGGAGGAGACCCAGTACTTC,CASSTAGAGREETQYF
TRBV11-2,TRBD1,.,TRBJ1-2,16,TGTGCCAGCAGGAATGGACAGGGGGTTTACGGCTATGGCTACACCTTC,CASRNGQGVYGYGYTF
TRBV7-9,.,.,TRBJ1-2,14,TGTGCCAGCAGCTTGGGGACAAATCCCTATGGCTACACCTTC,CASSLGTNPYGYTF
TRBV4-3,TRBD1,.,TRBJ2-5,16,TGCGCCAGCAGCCAAGTTCCGGACAGGGCTGGAGAGACCCAGTACTTC,CASSQVPDRAGETQYF
TRBV7-6,.,once,TRBJ2-3,15,TGTGCCAGCAGCCTCAGGACGGGGATGGCAGATACGCAGTATTTT,CASSLRTGMADTQYF
TRBV27,.,.,TRBJ1-6,12,TGTGCCAGCAGTGATCGACTCCTATCCCTCCACTTT,CASSDRLLSLHF
TRBV6-4,TRBD1,.,TRBJ1-2,15,TGTGCCAGCAGTGAACGGGGGACAGGTGCGGGGGGCTACACCTTC,CASSERGTGAGGYTF
TRBV28,TRBD2,.,TRBJ2-4,13,TGTGCCAGCAGTTTTGGACTAGCGTACCTTCAGTACTTC,CASSFGLAYLQYF
TRBV5-1,.,once,TRBJ2-4,14,TGCGCCAGCAGCTTGGGCGAGGGCAAAAACATTCAGTACTTC,CASSLGEGKNIQYF
TRBV19,TRBD1,.,TRBJ1-3,16,TGTGCCAGTAGTGCCTCCCCACAGGGGGCTACGAACACCATATATTTT,CASSASPQGATNTIYF
TRBV9,TRBD2,.,TRBJ2-1,15,TGTGCCAGCAGCCCCCAGCGGGGCACCTACAATGAGCAGTTCTTC,CASSPQRGTYNEQFF
TRBV5-5,TRBD1,.,TRBJ2-7,16,TGTGCCAGCAGCCCTACCCAGGGACAGGGGATCTACGAGCAGTACTTC,CASSPTQGQGIYEQYF
TRBV7-2,TRBD2,.,TRBJ2-3,16,TGTGCCAGCAGCTTAATGGCTAGCGGACTCACAGATACGCAGTATTTT,CASSLMASGLTDTQYF
TRBV6-5,TRBD1,.,TRBJ2-7,14,TGTGCCAGCAGTTACCAGCAGGGGGACTACGAGCAGTACTTC,CASSYQQGDYEQYF
TRBV28,.,.,TRBJ2-3,15,TGTGCCAGCAGTGCCCCGGACAGACGCACAGATACGCAGTATTTT,CASSAPDRRTDTQYF